Listed below are T cell receptor beta chains from one sample, sequenced in a study of OX40 agonist ivuxolimab in advanced cancers. Measured with immunoSEQ multiplex PCR; TCRdb has only the in-frame clones, and not every one. This sample has tens of thousands of clones, with around 90% found just once. The sequencing used CD4+ or CD8+ T cells sorted from blood, collected in a trial of the OX40 agonist ivuxolimab. The source of these receptors is an adult with an advanced solid tumor such as melanoma, head and neck, liver or kidney cancer. Both conserved end residues are part of each CDR3. D genes are given only for firm matches. The size field is filled for only some rows; it gives once, few, many or a size class.

CDR3 length	D gene	V gene	J gene	clone size	CDR3 protein	CDR3 DNA
13	-	TRBV30	TRBJ1-5	-	CAWSARSNQPQHF	TGTGCCTGGAGCGCGAGGAGCAATCAGCCCCAGCATTTT
14	-	TRBV4-1	TRBJ2-7	-	CASSLAPRNYEQYF	TGCGCCAGCAGCCTTGCCCCCCGTAACTACGAGCAGTACTTC
12	-	TRBV5-1	TRBJ2-1	-	CASSLQGNEQFF	TGCGCCAGCAGCCTCCAGGGCAATGAGCAGTTCTTC
14	-	TRBV7-2	TRBJ2-2	once	CASSLGGVGGELFF	TGTGCCAGCAGCCTCGGGGGTGTAGGCGGGGAGCTGTTTTTT
16	TRBD2	TRBV9	TRBJ2-3	once	CASSVTSGRPEDTQYF	TGTGCCAGCAGCGTCACTAGCGGGAGGCCCGAAGATACGCAGTATTTT
15	TRBD2	TRBV7-2	TRBJ2-1	-	CASSLGSGLYNEQFF	TGTGCCAGCAGCTTAGGTAGCGGGTTGTACAATGAGCAGTTCTTC
14	-	TRBV5-8	TRBJ2-2	-	CATFWGRVPGELFF	TGTGCCACCTTTTGGGGCCGGGTCCCCGGGGAGCTGTTTTTT
14	-	TRBV6-5	TRBJ2-7	-	CASSYRTSSYEQYF	TGTGCCAGCAGTTACCGGACCAGCTCCTACGAGCAGTACTTC
16	-	TRBV30	TRBJ1-4	-	CAWSGRPDATNEKLFF	TGTGCCTGGAGTGGGCGGCCGGATGCAACTAATGAAAAACTGTTTTTT
11	-	TRBV20-1	TRBJ2-1	-	CSALTRNEQFF	TGCAGTGCTCTCACAAGGAATGAGCAGTTCTTC
14	-	TRBV6-1	TRBJ2-3	-	CASSGRGSTDTQYF	TGTGCCAGCAGTGGTAGGGGATCCACAGATACGCAGTATTTT
14	-	TRBV18	TRBJ1-3	-	CASSPVRSGNTIYF	TGTGCCAGCTCACCCGTCCGCTCTGGAAACACCATATATTTT
16	-	TRBV18	TRBJ2-2	-	CASSPRRDRHTGELFF	TGTGCCAGCTCACCACGGAGGGACAGACACACCGGGGAGCTGTTTTTT
13	-	TRBV5-6	TRBJ2-7	-	CASSLDRGYEQYF	TGTGCCAGCAGCTTGGATAGGGGATACGAGCAGTACTTC
15	-	TRBV6-1	TRBJ1-2	-	CASSGGLVAYYGYTF	TGTGCCAGCAGTGGGGGTCTGGTGGCCTACTATGGCTACACCTTC
16	-	TRBV5-8	TRBJ2-5	-	CASSLGSGRLEETQYF	TGTGCCAGCAGCTTAGGGTCAGGGCGGTTAGAAGAGACCCAGTACTTC
15	-	TRBV30	TRBJ2-7	-	CAWSPKLGFPYEQYF	TGTGCCTGGAGCCCCAAACTAGGATTTCCCTACGAGCAGTACTTC
14	-	TRBV10-3	TRBJ1-5	once	CAISVSRDNQPQHF	TGTGCCATCAGTGTTTCGCGGGACAATCAGCCCCAGCATTTT
14	-	TRBV9	TRBJ2-7	-	CASARGGVSYEQYF	TGTGCCAGCGCTAGGGGGGGAGTATCCTACGAGCAGTACTTC
15	-	TRBV5-5	TRBJ1-5	-	CASSPFGGSNQPQHF	TGTGCCAGCAGCCCTTTCGGAGGGAGCAATCAGCCCCAGCATTTT
16	TRBD2	TRBV5-1	TRBJ2-3	-	CASSLELAGNTDTQYF	TGCGCCAGCAGCTTGGAACTAGCGGGAAACACAGATACGCAGTATTTT
14	-	TRBV10-3	TRBJ2-3	-	CAIRGDLLADTQYF	TGTGCCATCAGGGGTGACTTGTTAGCAGATACGCAGTATTTT
14	-	TRBV7-3	TRBJ2-7	once	CASSLAKHSYEQYF	TGTGCCAGCAGCTTAGCTAAACACTCCTACGAGCAGTACTTC
13	-	TRBV11-2	TRBJ2-2	-	CASNWADTGELFF	TGTGCCAGCAACTGGGCTGACACCGGGGAGCTGTTTTTT
14	TRBD1	TRBV19	TRBJ1-5	few	CASSGSTGDQPQHF	TGTGCCAGTAGTGGGTCAACAGGGGACCAGCCCCAGCATTTT
15	-	TRBV19	TRBJ2-2	-	CASSMEGQYTGELFF	TGTGCCAGTAGCATGGAGGGGCAATACACCGGGGAGCTGTTTTTT
15	TRBD2	TRBV18	TRBJ2-1	-	CASSPASGKGNEQFF	TGTGCCAGCTCACCGGCTAGCGGGAAAGGTAATGAGCAGTTCTTC
14	-	TRBV5-8	TRBJ1-3	-	CASRSAGSGNTIYF	TGTGCCAGCAGATCGGCCGGTTCTGGAAACACCATATATTTT
14	-	TRBV27	TRBJ2-3	-	CASTLTKYTDTQYF	TGTGCCAGCACTTTGACTAAATACACAGATACGCAGTATTTT
14	TRBD1	TRBV29-1	TRBJ2-7	-	CSAVPRDSIYEQYF	TGCAGCGCCGTACCCCGGGACAGCATATACGAGCAGTACTTC
10	-	TRBV7-9	TRBJ2-5	-	CASSRGTQYF	TGTGCCAGCAGCCGGGGGACCCAGTACTTC
15	TRBD1	TRBV6-1	TRBJ1-2	once	CASSQISTGNYGYTF	TGTGCCAGCAGCCAGATATCGACAGGGAACTATGGCTACACCTTC
16	-	TRBV5-1	TRBJ2-1	-	CASSLGPASSYNEQFF	TGCGCCAGCAGCTTGGGGCCCGCTAGCTCCTACAATGAGCAGTTCTTC
15	TRBD2	TRBV30	TRBJ2-7	-	CAWRRSGLASYEQYF	TGTGCCTGGAGAAGATCGGGACTAGCCTCCTACGAGCAGTACTTC
14	-	TRBV4-2	TRBJ2-2	-	CASSPAVGPRELFF	TGTGCCAGCAGCCCAGCTGTAGGGCCCCGAGAGCTGTTTTTT
14	-	TRBV6-6	TRBJ2-7	-	CASSPIQVPYEQYF	TGTGCCAGCAGCCCGATACAGGTACCCTACGAGCAGTACTTC
14	TRBD2	TRBV25-1	TRBJ2-7	-	CASSEAGGSYEQYF	TGTGCCAGCAGTGAGGCGGGAGGCTCCTACGAGCAGTACTTC
15	-	TRBV6-5	TRBJ2-5	-	CASSYSRARGETQYF	TGTGCCAGCAGTTACTCGAGGGCTAGAGGGGAGACCCAGTACTTC
15	TRBD1	TRBV7-2	TRBJ2-1	-	CASSLETGPNNEQFF	TGTGCCAGCAGCTTAGAGACAGGGCCCAACAATGAGCAGTTCTTC
12	-	TRBV27	TRBJ1-2	once	CASSLRGFGYTF	TGTGCCAGCAGTTTAAGGGGCTTTGGCTACACCTTC
16	-	TRBV6-5	TRBJ2-6	-	CASSSILGSGANVLTF	TGTGCCAGCAGTTCGATCCTGGGCTCTGGGGCCAACGTCCTGACTTTC
19	TRBD1	TRBV19	TRBJ2-6	-	CASSIVKPGQGAGANVLTF	TGTGCCAGTAGTATAGTTAAACCGGGACAGGGGGCTGGGGCCAACGTCCTGACTTTC
19	TRBD2	TRBV2	TRBJ2-3	-	CASSPTLADPYWGTDTQYF	TGTGCCAGCAGCCCTACTCTAGCGGACCCCTATTGGGGCACAGATACGCAGTATTTT
14	-	TRBV19	TRBJ1-6	-	CASNPGSDGSPLHF	TGTGCCAGTAACCCCGGATCGGATGGGTCACCCCTCCACTTT
15	-	TRBV6-5	TRBJ2-3	-	CASSYSGGSTDTQYF	TGTGCCAGCAGTTACTCGGGGGGAAGCACAGATACGCAGTATTTT
16	-	TRBV28	TRBJ2-3	-	CASSLGAGSGGDTQYF	TGTGCCAGCAGTTTGGGAGCGGGTTCGGGTGGAGATACGCAGTATTTT
15	TRBD1	TRBV18	TRBJ2-1	-	CASSRTGGSYNEQFF	TGTGCCAGCTCACGGACAGGGGGGTCCTACAATGAGCAGTTCTTC
14	-	TRBV28	TRBJ1-2	-	CASSQGSTNYGYTF	TGTGCCAGCAGCCAGGGATCTACGAACTATGGCTACACCTTC
18	TRBD2	TRBV19	TRBJ2-7	-	CASSISGLAGKSSYEQYF	TGTGCCAGTAGTATCTCGGGACTAGCGGGGAAGAGCTCCTACGAGCAGTACTTC